This T cell receptor (beta chain) is drawn from a study of cytomegalovirus exposure and HLA in healthy donors. Study findings and constraints: Some V segments could not be told apart, so they were left out, TRBV6-2 and TRBV6-3 among them. In a later analysis, CMV-associated beta chains were mostly HLA-associated, it appeared. Later analysis showed TCR association rates varying by HLA locus, highest for DRB1 and lowest for HLA-C. Among TCR beta chains, those listed as cytomegalovirus-associated numbered over 150.

V was shortened by 10 bases and J by 1 base, with 11 bases between the two germline ends. The CDR3 has 12 residues. The V gene's germline CDR1 is ENHRY and CDR2 SYGVKD. The sample holds a few counts of this clone. The antigen remains unidentified. With 60 Vbeta and 13 Jbeta primers, the PCR was carried out. The method was immunoSEQ multiplex PCR; TCRdb's version includes in-frame clones alone and lacks a portion of them. The sample has about 140,000 clones, over 60% seen once. Input material: PBMCs. The sequence was collected from a man between 35 and 55 years old in good health and CMV-seronegative. The J gene is TRBJ2-7, the V gene TRBV10-3; perhaps TRBD1 as D (5 bases). DNA of the CDR3: TGTGCCACCTCCGACAGTTCCTACGAGCAGTACTTC. Protein product: CATSDSSYEQYF.